This TCR beta chain was recorded in a study of T cell responses to AZD1222 COVID-19 vaccine. Study-wide results and caveats: Of spike-specific TCRs, nearly half reportedly target regions left unmutated in variants. Baseline antibody screening turned up just a handful of seropositive AZD1222 recipients.

Assay used: immunoSEQ multiplex PCR; TCRdb lists only in-frame clones, some missing. The sample yields about 81,000 clones, about 82% seen once. As to this clone: Its specificity is unknown.

This CDR3 region has 15 residues. Per the germline V gene, CDR1 is SEHNR and CDR2 is FQNEAQ (reference sequence). The V and J ends lost 1 base and 3 bases, in that order; junction bases with no gene match: 1. Recipients boosted at about 4 weeks or about 12 weeks are pooled. The clonotype was recovered from an adult who received the AZD1222 COVID-19 vaccine. This rearrangement joins TRBV7-9 to TRBJ1-5, with 9 positions matching TRBD1. This specimen was peripheral blood, taken 28 days after the second AZD1222 dose. This CDR3 is CASSLGTGVNQPQHF. CDR3 nucleotides: TGTGCCAGCAGCTTAGGGACAGGGGTCAATCAGCCCCAGCATTTT.